This T cell receptor beta chain derives from a study of T cells after yellow fever vaccination. TCRdb itself ran the 5' RACE reads through MiXCR, one entry per CDR3 protein. The table records 500,000 to 650,000 distinct CDR3 sequences, roughly an eighth of them present only once. V was clipped by 0 bases and J by 6 bases, with 8 bases between them. Germline assignment: CDR1 KGHSH and CDR2 LQKENI. CDR3 length equals 14 residues. The specimen comprised PBMCs, sampled on the day of the yellow fever booster vaccination. The sequence was collected from a man aged 30-40 years who received the YFV17D yellow fever vaccine. The chain has TRBV18 and TRBJ2-2, with D unclear. The CDR3 DNA sequence: TGTGCCAGCTCACCACCCTCCAGCGCCGGGGAGCTGTTTTTT. It translates to CASSPPSSAGELFF. The full variable domain, with the rest looked up from reference TRBV18 and TRBJ2-2, is NAGVMQNPRHLVRRRGQEARLRCSPMKGHSHVYWYRQLPEEGLKFMVYLQKENIIDESGMPKERFSAEFPKEGPSILRIQQVVRGDSAAYFCASSPPSSAGELFFGEGSRLTVL.